This T cell receptor (beta chain) was observed in a study of blood T cell repertoires in COVID-19. Turning to the study itself: Sample material is recorded as cDNA or gDNA derived from T cells, B-cell-depleted T cells, or PBMCs.

Sequencing used immunoSEQ multiplex PCR; TCRdb keeps in-frame clones, though not all of them. This table has about 140,000 clones, about three quarters appearing once. The V segment lost 0 bases and the J segment 7 bases; nucleotides outside the gene matches: 0. The CDR3 spans 14 residues. The germline V gene encodes CDR1 MNHNY and CDR2 SVGAGI (reference sequence). Sequencing was performed on peripheral blood. The sequence derives from a woman aged 50 to 60 with active or convalescent COVID-19. This chain joins TRBV6-6 and TRBJ2-7; 13 positions match TRBD2. The CDR3: CASSYSGLAGEQYF. DNA of the CDR3: TGTGCCAGCAGTTACTCGGGACTAGCGGGGGAGCAGTACTTC.